This T cell receptor (beta chain) was recovered during a study of blood T cell repertoires in COVID-19 (TCRdb year 2020). With respect to the entire study: Samples from collaborators originated in the United States, Italy and Spain and spanned both the acute and convalescent phases of COVID-19. The prospective study material was composed of cDNA or gDNA derived from T cells, B-cell-depleted T cells, or PBMCs. The dataset comprised deeply sampled blood TCRbeta repertoires from subjects exposed to, actively infected with, or recovered from COVID-19. A freely available public database, intended as a resource for researchers studying the immune response to SARS-CoV-2, is where the repertoires were released. Samples came from the ongoing ImmuneRACE study (first 160 participants) plus 1,254 subjects from 6 global collaborators. A de-identified subject ID, COVID-19 status, age in years and sex were almost always included in the sample metadata. Where HLA class I and class II types were available, the types were taken from metadata supplied by the sample provider, not from assay-based typing. What the work shows at the level of the full study, not this receptor alone: The quantity of clinical and demographic metadata differed by source and by participant and was supplied without curation.

One collaborating source in Seattle enrolled patients during active infection and followed them longitudinally through the course of disease. The collaborating institutions used their own protocols to collect whole blood in K2EDTA tubes. For TCRbeta analysis, collaborator samples were shipped as frozen whole blood, as isolated PBMCs, or as DNA extracted from either sample type. V is shortened by 2 bases, J by 4 bases, and the region joining them spans 12 bases. CDR1 and CDR2 (MNHEY, SVGAGI) derive from the germline V gene. Spanning cysteine to phenylalanine, the CDR3 consists of 15 amino acids. The read is trimmed to its CDR3 DNA, 45 bases read in frame from base 1. A word on this clone: The antigen it recognizes is unknown. Within one base of it there is no much larger clone, and no base qualities were kept. Other DNA sequences of this sample code for an identical CDR3.

TCRbeta CDR3 regions were amplified from genomic DNA using the immunoSEQ Assay, a bias-controlled multiplex PCR. In the paper's pipeline: Nucleated cell counts per sample were estimated from amplification of reference gene primers within the assay. To quantify the absolute abundance of each unique TCRbeta CDR3 rearrangement, sequence reads were collapsed and filtered. For each sample, productive Simpson clonality was calculated as the square root of Simpson's diversity index across productive rearrangements. Drawn from immuneACCESS, this table holds only the in-frame rearrangements with V and J called that TCRdb kept. Clones are partly lost; checked studies trace under half to an unresolved V gene and leave the rest unexplained. The V and J calls and the clone size are those of that table, but D and trimming were determined from the DNA. In this sample the table shows about 230,000 clones, 75% to 90% of which occur a single time. The ten largest make up less than 3.5% of the sample.

The chain joins TRBV6-5 to TRBJ1-5; the best D guess is TRBD1, with 5 bases matching. This clonotype was sampled from a man aged 25-45 years with COVID-19, enrolled during active disease. The sample was peripheral blood. The CDR3 here reads CASSYSAGSNQPQHF. At the DNA level, the sequence is TGTGCCAGCAGTTACAGTGCAGGGTCGAATCAGCCCCAGCATTTT.